This TCR beta chain was sequenced for a study of tumor-infiltrating lymphocytes in primary liver carcinoma. Reverse transcription of 450 to 500 ng total RNA with a constant-region primer produced TCR beta cDNA. Construction of TCR beta libraries relied on three successive nested multiplex PCR rounds employing slightly modified ARM-PCR. TRBV1-TRBV30 forward primers and a C-beta reverse primer were used in the first two PCR rounds, which each ran for 10 cycles. TCRdb re-derived calls from the multiplex PCR reads in MiXCR, one entry per CDR3 protein. The table records under 110,000 distinct CDR3 sequences, more than 65% of them present only once. Co-extracting RNA and DNA was done with about 17-30 mg of unsorted bulk tissue as input. Chronic HBV infection, untreated so far, was present in the patients. Study-wide results and limits: Only about 8-24% of top clones spanned all five tumor regions.

Germline lookup yields CDR1 MNHEY and CDR2 SVGAGI. The CDR3 loop spans 17 amino acids. On this clonotype itself: Its antigen is not identified. The junction shows a germline mismatch at one end, possibly a read error.

The receptor comes from an older woman with primary liver carcinoma and hepatitis B virus infection. The chain is built from TRBV6-5 and TRBJ2-4; D possibly corresponds to TRBD1 (6 bases). Sample: liver tumor tissue from sampling region 2. Subset described: tumor region T2, inferior pole. Here the CDR3 reads CASGSRGQTSAKNIQNF. The CDR3 DNA reads as TGTGCCAGCGGTTCCCGTGGACAGACTTCAGCCAAAAACATTCAGAACTTC.